This record covers a single T cell receptor beta chain. What it recognizes is unknown. V dropped 6 bases and J dropped 3 bases, with 5 bases sitting between them. The CDR3 is 10 residues long. CDR1 and CDR2 from the germline V gene are SQVTM and ANQGSEA. These data originate in a study of radiotherapy plus CTLA-4 blockade in lung cancer. Study-level results: Reportedly, early blood T cell clone dynamics best predicted response, with interferon-beta. Tumor-derived TCR clones expanded in blood after radiotherapy plus ipilimumab.

CTLA-4 blockade with ipilimumab, together with focal radiation, was given to patients with chemo-refractory metastatic non-small-cell lung cancer. Only in-frame clones appear in the TCRdb table, and some are missing; sequencing was by immunoSEQ multiplex PCR. This sample has 75,000 to 100,000 clones, with approximately 75% found just once. The chain uses TRBV29-1 and TRBJ1-1; D is uncertain. This TCR derives from a human donor with non-small cell lung cancer who had a partial response to radiotherapy plus ipilimumab. Some clones in this sample may be carry-over from other donors' samples. The starting material was peripheral blood, obtained from a patient treated with radiotherapy plus ipilimumab. This chain's CDR3 is CSVRYTEAFF. The CDR3 DNA reads as TGCAGCGTCCGGTACACTGAAGCTTTCTTT.